This TCR beta chain was found in a study of PD-1 blockade in classical Hodgkin lymphoma. For the study at large: Administration of nivolumab to patients was at 3 mg/kg intravenously every 2 weeks. Whole-study results and caveats: CD4+ TCR diversity rose significantly by C4D1, and CD8+ TCR diversity did not. Patients starting nivolumab less than 1 year after ASCT had lower diversity and were excluded from later analyses.

Profiling relied on immunoSEQ multiplex PCR, and the TCRdb table lists in-frame clones only, not all of them. The table includes tens of thousands of clones, roughly nine tenths detected once. Regarding this clone: The antigen is unknown.

This CDR3 spans 14 amino acids. Germline V gives CDR1 MNHEY, CDR2 SVGAGI. Trimming pared 5 bases from V and 2 bases from J, leaving 10 bases between. Brentuximab vedotin exposure varied among the patients, all of whom had relapsed after autologous stem cell transplantation. Complete response, partial response or progressive disease was each patient's best response. The receptor was isolated from a human donor with classical Hodgkin lymphoma. Specimen: peripheral blood mononuclear cells (PBMCs), collected at baseline. The genes are TRBV6-5 and TRBJ1-3, with D possibly matching TRBD1 (6 bases). The CDR3 DNA is TGTGCCAGCAGTAACTACAGGGCTGGAAACACCATATATTTT. Translating it yields CASSNYRAGNTIYF.